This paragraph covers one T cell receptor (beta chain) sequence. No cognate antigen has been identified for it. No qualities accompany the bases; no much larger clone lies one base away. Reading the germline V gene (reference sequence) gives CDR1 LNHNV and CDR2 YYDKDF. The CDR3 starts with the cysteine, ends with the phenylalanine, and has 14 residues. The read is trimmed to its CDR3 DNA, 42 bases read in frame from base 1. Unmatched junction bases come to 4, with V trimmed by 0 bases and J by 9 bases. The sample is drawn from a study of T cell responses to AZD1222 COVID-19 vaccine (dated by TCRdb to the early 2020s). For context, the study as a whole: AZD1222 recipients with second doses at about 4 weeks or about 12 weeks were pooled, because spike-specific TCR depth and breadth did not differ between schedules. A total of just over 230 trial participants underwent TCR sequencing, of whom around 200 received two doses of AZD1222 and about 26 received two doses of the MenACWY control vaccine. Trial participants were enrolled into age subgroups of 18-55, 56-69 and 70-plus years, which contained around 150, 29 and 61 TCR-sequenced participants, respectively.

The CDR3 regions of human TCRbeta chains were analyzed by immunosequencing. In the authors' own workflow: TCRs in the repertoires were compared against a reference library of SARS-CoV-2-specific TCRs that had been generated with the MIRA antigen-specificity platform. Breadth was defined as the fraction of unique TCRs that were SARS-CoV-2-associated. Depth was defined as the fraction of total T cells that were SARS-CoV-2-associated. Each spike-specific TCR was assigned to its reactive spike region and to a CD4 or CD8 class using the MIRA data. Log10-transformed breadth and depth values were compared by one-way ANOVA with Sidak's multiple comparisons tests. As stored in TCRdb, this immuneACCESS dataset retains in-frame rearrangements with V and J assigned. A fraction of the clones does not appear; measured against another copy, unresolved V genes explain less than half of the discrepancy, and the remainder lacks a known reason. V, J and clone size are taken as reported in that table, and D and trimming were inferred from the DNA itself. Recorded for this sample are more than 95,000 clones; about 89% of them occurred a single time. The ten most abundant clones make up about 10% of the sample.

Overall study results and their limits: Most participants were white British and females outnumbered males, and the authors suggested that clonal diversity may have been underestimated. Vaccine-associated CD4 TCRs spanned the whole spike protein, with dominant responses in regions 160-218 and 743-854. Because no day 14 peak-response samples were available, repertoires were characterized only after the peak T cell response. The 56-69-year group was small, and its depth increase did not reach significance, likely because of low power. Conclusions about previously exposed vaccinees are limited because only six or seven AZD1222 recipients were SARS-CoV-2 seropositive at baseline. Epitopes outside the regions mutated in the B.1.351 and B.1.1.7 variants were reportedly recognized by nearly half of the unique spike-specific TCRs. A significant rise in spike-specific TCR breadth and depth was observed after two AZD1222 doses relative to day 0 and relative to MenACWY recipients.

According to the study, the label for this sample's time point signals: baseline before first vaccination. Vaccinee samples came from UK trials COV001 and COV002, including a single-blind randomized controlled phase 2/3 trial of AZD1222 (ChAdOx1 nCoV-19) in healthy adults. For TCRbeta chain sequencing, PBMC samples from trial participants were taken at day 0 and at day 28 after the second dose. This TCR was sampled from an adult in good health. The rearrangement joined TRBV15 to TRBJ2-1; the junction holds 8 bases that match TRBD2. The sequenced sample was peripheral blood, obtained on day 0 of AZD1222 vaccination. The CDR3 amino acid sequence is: CATSRDAGGGEQFF. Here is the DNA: TGTGCCACCAGCAGAGATGCGGGGGGCGGTGAGCAGTTCTTC.